Below, one T cell receptor (beta chain) is given with its context. The assay was immunoSEQ multiplex PCR, and TCRdb's table has in-frame clones only and misses some. The sample yields about 110,000 clones, 76% seen once. This entry is derived from a study of blood T cell repertoires in COVID-19. Study context: Samples representing acute and convalescent COVID-19 were sourced from the United States, Italy and Spain.

Germline-derived CDR1 and CDR2 are MGHRA and YSYEKL. V lost 1 base and J lost 0, with 4 bases in between. The CDR3 contains 14 residues. The specimen sequenced was peripheral blood. The origin of this receptor is a man older than 75 with COVID-19, enrolled during active disease. The gene calls are TRBV4-1 and TRBJ1-3; unclear D gene. As DNA, the CDR3 is TGCGCCAGCAGCCAAGCCAGCTCTGGAAACACCATATATTTT. This translates into CASSQASSGNTIYF.